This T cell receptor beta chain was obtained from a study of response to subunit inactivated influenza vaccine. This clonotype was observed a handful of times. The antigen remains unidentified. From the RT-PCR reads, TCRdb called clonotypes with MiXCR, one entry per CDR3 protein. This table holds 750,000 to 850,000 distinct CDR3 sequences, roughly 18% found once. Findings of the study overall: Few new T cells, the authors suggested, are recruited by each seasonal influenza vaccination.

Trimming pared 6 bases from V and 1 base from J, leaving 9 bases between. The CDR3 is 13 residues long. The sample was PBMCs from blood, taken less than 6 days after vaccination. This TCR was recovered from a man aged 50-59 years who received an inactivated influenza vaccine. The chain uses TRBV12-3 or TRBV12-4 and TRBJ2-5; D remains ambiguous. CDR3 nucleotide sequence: TGTGCCAGCAGCCCGCTGACCCAAGAGACCCAGTACTTC. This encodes CASSPLTQETQYF.